This record looks at one TCR beta chain sequence and its context. Germline CDR1 is SGHAT and CDR2 is FQNNGV. Germline trimming cut 6 bases from V and 2 bases from J; bases unmatched to any gene: 15. The CDR3 loop spans 19 amino acids. This sample stems from a study of blood T cell repertoires in COVID-19. Study information: PBMCs, B-cell-depleted T cells, or T cells were the source of the cDNA or gDNA that made up the material.

The assay was immunoSEQ multiplex PCR, and TCRdb's table has in-frame clones only and misses some. In the table there are around 60,000 clones, 80% of which are singletons. V usage is TRBV11-2 and J usage is TRBJ2-5, with 13 bases identical to TRBD2. The sample consisted of peripheral blood. The sequence derives from a man aged 25 to 45 with COVID-19, enrolled during active disease. CDR3 residues: CASRHNAGTSGTPQETQYF. The CDR3 coding sequence is TGTGCCAGCAGACATAACGCGGGGACTAGCGGGACCCCGCAAGAGACCCAGTACTTC.